This T cell receptor beta chain comes out of a study of T cells in Graves' hyperthyroidism and ophthalmopathy. Amplification targeted TCR beta CDR3 regions from RNA transcripts. In the first-round RT-PCR of the TCR CDR3, the HTBI primer set was used. Each CDR3 protein is one row after TCRdb ran MiXCR on the multiplex PCR reads. The table lists more than 35,000 distinct CDR3 sequences, around 49% of them singletons, with roughly 32% in the top ten. Any patient presenting with uncontrolled infection, other autoimmune disease, pregnancy or lactation was left out. In germline, CDR1 is SGHRS, CDR2 YFSETQ. CDR3 length equals 14 residues. Trimming removed 4 bases at V and 2 bases at J, with 10 bases between.

The genes are TRBV5-1 and TRBJ1-3, with no clear D. The receptor was derived from a woman between 50 and 59 years old with Graves' hyperthyroidism. The sequenced material came from peripheral blood or thyroid tissue (not recorded which). CDR3 DNA: TGCGCCAGCAGCGGTGACACGACTGGAAACACCATATATTTT. Encoded protein: CASSGDTTGNTIYF. The whole variable domain, filled in from reference TRBV5-1 and TRBJ1-3, reads KAGVTQTPRYLIKTRGQQVTLSCSPISGHRSVSWYQQTPGQGLQFLFEYFSETQRNKGNFPGRFSGRQFSNSRSEMNVSTLELGDSALYLCASSGDTTGNTIYFGEGSWLTVV.